The 25 T cell receptor beta chains given below trace back to one sample, sequenced in a study of early T cells in non-severe SARS-CoV-2 infection. TCRdb reprocessed the 5' RACE reads via MiXCR and lists one record per CDR3 protein. The sample carries tens of thousands of distinct CDR3 sequences, about 14% recorded once. The specimen sequenced was whole blood. These TCRs come from an adult who was a healthcare worker with PCR-confirmed SARS-CoV-2 infection or an uninfected control (not recorded which).

J is TRBJ1-2 and V is TRBV27; D gene uncertain. Trimming stripped 7 bases from V and 2 bases from J, with 14 bases between. CDR1 and CDR2 (germline): MNHEY, SMNVEV (reference sequence). The CDR3 loop spans 14 amino acids. CDR3 in DNA: TGTGCCAGCAAGGTGGTCGGTTCCAACTATGGCTACACCTTC. Its protein is CASKVVGSNYGYTF.

This clonotype was counted a few times. This chain connects TRBV21-1 to TRBJ2-3; the DNA was not compared with TRBD2, the D call given in the table. TRBV21-1 is a known pseudogene. This CDR3 has 16 residues. The CDR3, as DNA: TGTGCCAGCAGCTACCGACTAGCGGACAGCACAGATACGCAGTATTTT. Its translation is CASSYRLADSTDTQYF.

The chain uses TRBV12-3 or TRBV12-4 and TRBJ2-2; D not resolved. V was shortened by 6 bases and J by 7 bases, with 12 bases between the two germline ends. CDR3 length: 13 amino acids. The CDR3 DNA reads as TGTGCCAGCAGCCGTGACTGGCTCGGGGAGCTGTTTTTT. This sequence encodes CASSRDWLGELFF.

There are a few counts of this clonotype. The chain employs TRBV4-2 and TRBJ2-7, with TRBD2 identical over 13 bases. This CDR3 contains 13 residues. V shed 4 bases and J 10 bases; nucleotides not matched to a gene: 4. CDR1 is LGHNA, CDR2 YNFKEQ, per germline. The CDR3 coding sequence is TGTGCCAGCAGCCCTGGGACTAGCGGGGTACAGTACTTC. This translates into CASSPGTSGVQYF.

In this sample, this clonotype turned up once. The chain uses TRBV5-1 and TRBJ2-2; D is unresolved. V gave up 1 base and J gave up 5 bases, with 9 bases separating them. The CDR3 consists of 14 residues. Germline loops: CDR1 SGHRS, CDR2 YFSETQ. The CDR3 sequence: CASSLNGGTGELFF. The CDR3 DNA sequence: TGCGCCAGCAGCTTGAACGGTGGGACCGGGGAGCTGTTTTTT.

The chain carries TRBV28 and TRBJ2-7, with 11 nucleotides matching TRBD1. The CDR3 has 15 amino acids. J lost 0 bases, V lost 6 bases, and 4 bases had no gene match. Germline CDR1 is MDHEN and CDR2 is SYDVKM. The CDR3 DNA follows: TGTGCCAGCAGCGGACAGGGGGCTTTCTCCTACGAGCAGTACTTC. Its translation is CASSGQGAFSYEQYF.

The chain uses TRBV20-1 and TRBJ2-3, with 8 bases identical to TRBD1. V lost 5 bases and J lost 0; bases outside the gene matches: 10. Per germline, CDR1 DFQATT and CDR2 SNEGSKA (reference sequence). The CDR3 is made up of 16 amino acids. CDR3 residues: CSAEIVGQGSTDTQYF. CDR3 DNA sequence: TGCAGTGCTGAGATTGTTGGACAGGGAAGCACAGATACGCAGTATTTT.

The V and J genes are TRBV19 and TRBJ1-1, with 12 bases identical to TRBD1. The CDR3 has 16 amino acids. The junction had 14 bases not matched to a gene; V was cut back by 8 bases and J by 7 bases. The germline V gene encodes CDR1 LNHDA and CDR2 SQIVND (reference sequence). Here the CDR3 DNA reads TGTGCCAGTTATTCGAGGGGCCGGGACAGGGGGCTTGAAGCTTTCTTT. Its translation is CASYSRGRDRGLEAFF.

This clonotype occurred a few times. The chain has TRBV2 and TRBJ2-7; 9 bases map to TRBD2. CDR3 length: 12 residues. Per germline, CDR1 SNHLY and CDR2 FYNNEI. Trimming at V came to 7 bases and at J to 6 bases, leaving 4 bases not matched to a gene. CDR3 coding DNA: TGTGCCAGCAAGGGACTAGCCCCCGAGCAGTACTTC. It encodes CASKGLAPEQYF.

The rearrangement links TRBV7-2 to TRBJ2-3; D may be TRBD2 (6 bases). From germline, CDR1 is SGHTA and CDR2 FQGNSA. The length of the CDR3 is 16 residues. Trimming cost V 2 bases and J 2 bases, with 14 bases left between them. CDR3 nucleotides: TGTGCCAGCAGCTTAATAGCGGCCCTTAACACAGATACGCAGTATTTT. Its protein product is CASSLIAALNTDTQYF.

This sequence joins TRBV11-2 and TRBJ1-1; 10 nucleotides align to TRBD1. The CDR3 length is 17 residues. Germline V lookup: CDR1 SGHAT, CDR2 FQNNGV. Trimming removed 6 bases from V and 5 bases from J; junction bases left unmatched: 15. CDR3 sequence: CASRTYRDRGGRTEAFF. The CDR3 nucleotides read TGTGCCAGCAGGACCTACCGGGACAGGGGTGGTCGGACTGAAGCTTTCTTT.

This clonotype was counted a single time. The chain has TRBV4-3 and TRBJ2-3; 10 nucleotides line up with TRBD2. Trimming took 3 bases from V and 6 from J; bases not matched to a gene: 6. CDR3 length: 15 residues. CDR1 and CDR2 (germline): LGHNA, YSLEER. The CDR3 DNA reads as TGCGCCAGCAGCCAGAGGCTAGCGGGAGCGGATACGCAGTATTTT. Amino acids: CASSQRLAGADTQYF.

This clonotype came up a few times. The chain links TRBV6-6 to TRBJ2-7; D may be TRBD1 (5 bases). From germline, CDR1 is MNHNY and CDR2 SVGAGI (reference sequence). The CDR3 is 14 amino acids. The ends were cut back, 5 bases at V and 1 base at J, with 12 bases in the middle. CDR3 sequence (DNA): TGTGCCAGCAGTGACAGCGTTAGGTCCTACGAGCAGTACTTC. Residues: CASSDSVRSYEQYF.

V gene TRBV27 combines with J gene TRBJ1-5; D may be TRBD1 (5 bases). Trimming removed 8 bases at V and 3 bases at J, with 14 bases between. The CDR3 contains 14 residues. Germline assignment: CDR1 MNHEY and CDR2 SMNVEV (reference sequence). CDR3 DNA sequence: TGTGCCAGCGCGAGCCAGGGCAACAATCAGCCCCAGCATTTT. Translating it yields CASASQGNNQPQHF.

This clonotype was seen at least ten times. The chain links TRBV28 to TRBJ2-7; 7 bases align to TRBD1. The J segment lost 4 bases and the V segment lost 5 bases, leaving 8 bases of the junction unmatched. Looked up from germline, CDR1 is MDHEN and CDR2 is SYDVKM. The CDR3 is 14 residues long. The CDR3 DNA reads TGTGCCAGCAGTCTCCGACAGGGACGATACGAGCAGTACTTC. Amino acids: CASSLRQGRYEQYF.

The rearrangement links TRBV7-3 to TRBJ1-1; D gene ambiguous. V lost 1 base, J lost 4 bases, and 7 bases lay in between. There are 13 residues in the CDR3. Germline loops: CDR1 SGHTA, CDR2 FQGTGA. The CDR3 bases are TGTGCCAGCAGCTTAAACGTCGGCACTGAAGCTTTCTTT. Its protein product is CASSLNVGTEAFF.

This clonotype was observed a few times. The CDR3 nucleotides read TGCAGCGTTGAAGAAGAGTATGAGCAGTTCTTC. This translates into CSVEEEYEQFF. The J gene is TRBJ2-1, the V gene TRBV29-1, with D unclear. The CDR3 covers 11 residues. The V end lost 0 bases, the J end lost 8 bases, and 5 bases lay between the germline ends. Germline V lookup: CDR1 SQVTM, CDR2 ANQGSEA.

The rearrangement links TRBV12-3 or TRBV12-4 to TRBJ2-1; possible D gene TRBD1, 5 bases. This CDR3 region has 15 residues. V shed 6 bases and J shed 6 bases, with 18 bases lying between them. In nucleotides, the CDR3 is TGTGCCAGCAGCGGACATCAGGGTAGTAGCAATGAGCAGTTCTTC. This translates into CASSGHQGSSNEQFF.

The genes are TRBV5-1 and TRBJ2-2, with 9 bases fitting TRBD1. With 4 bases clipped from V and 3 bases from J, the junction kept 7 bases outside the gene matches. The length of the CDR3 is 16 residues. Germline CDR1 is SGHRS and CDR2 is YFSETQ. The DNA of the CDR3 is TGCGCCAGCAGCCTCCGGGACAGGGCTTACACCGGGGAGCTGTTTTTT. This codes for CASSLRDRAYTGELFF.

The chain combines TRBV7-9 with TRBJ1-6, with 9 bases fitting TRBD1. The CDR3 has 16 amino acids. CDR1 SEHNR and CDR2 FQNEAQ come from the germline V gene (reference sequence). V lost 7 bases and J lost 7; bases outside the gene matches: 11. The CDR3 is CASTLLGTGKNSPLHF. The CDR3 DNA is TGTGCCAGCACCCTTTTGGGGACAGGGAAGAATTCACCCCTCCACTTT. Complete variable domain (other parts from reference TRBV7-9 and TRBJ1-6): DTGVSQNPRHKITKRGQNVTFRCDPISEHNRLYWYRQTLGQGPEFLTYFQNEAQLEKSRLLSDRFSAERPKGSFSTLEIQRTEQGDSAMYLCASTLLGTGKNSPLHFGNGTRLTVT.

This clonotype occurred many times. The V and J genes are TRBV4-2 and TRBJ2-1, with TRBD2 identical over 8 bases. The CDR3 is made up of 17 amino acids. Germline V CDR1 and CDR2: LGHNA, YNFKEQ. V was clipped by 1 base and J by 6 bases; unmatched bases: 11. The CDR3: CASSQGAVAGGSNEQFF. CDR3 DNA: TGTGCCAGCAGCCAAGGAGCGGTGGCGGGGGGATCCAATGAGCAGTTCTTC.

The genes are TRBV29-1 and TRBJ2-5; 7 nucleotides align to TRBD1. This CDR3 is 14 amino acids long. CDR1 is SQVTM and CDR2 is ANQGSEA in the germline V gene. Trimming took 3 bases from V and 7 from J; bases not matched to a gene: 11. CDR3 DNA sequence: TGCAGCGTTGAGCCGGGTCAGGGGGACGGGACCCAGTACTTC. Protein: CSVEPGQGDGTQYF.

This clonotype was seen just once. The chain employs TRBV2 and TRBJ2-5; 9 nucleotides line up with TRBD2. The V gene's germline CDR1 is SNHLY and CDR2 FYNNEI. This CDR3 region has 17 residues. V shed 3 bases, J shed 4 bases, and the junction held 12 bases outside the gene matches. The DNA for the CDR3 is TGTGCCAGCAGTGACGTGGGTAGCGGGAGTTGGGGAGAGACCCAGTACTTC. It codes for CASSDVGSGSWGETQYF.

V and J are TRBV28 and TRBJ1-6; no clear D gene. The CDR3 sequence is 14 residues long. V dropped 7 bases and J dropped 5 bases, with 12 bases sitting between them. The germline CDR1 and CDR2 sequences are MDHEN and SYDVKM. CDR3 region: CASTDLRNNSPLHF. For the CDR3, the DNA is TGTGCCAGCACCGACCTGAGGAATAATTCACCCCTCCACTTT. The full variable domain, in which reference TRBV28 and TRBJ1-6 provide the parts outside the CDR3, is DVKVTQSSRYLVKRTGEKVFLECVQDMDHENMFWYRQDPGLGLRLIYFSYDVKMKEKGDIPEGYSVSREKKERFSLILESASTNQTSMYLCASTDLRNNSPLHFGNGTRLTVT.

The chain has TRBV7-2 and TRBJ1-1, with 9 bases fitting TRBD1. This CDR3 spans 14 amino acids. Trimming removed 4 bases from V and 5 bases from J; junction bases left unmatched: 5. CDR1 and CDR2 (germline): SGHTA, FQGNSA. This CDR3 is CASSSQQGATEAFF. CDR3 sequence (DNA): TGTGCCAGCAGCTCACAACAGGGGGCAACTGAAGCTTTCTTT.